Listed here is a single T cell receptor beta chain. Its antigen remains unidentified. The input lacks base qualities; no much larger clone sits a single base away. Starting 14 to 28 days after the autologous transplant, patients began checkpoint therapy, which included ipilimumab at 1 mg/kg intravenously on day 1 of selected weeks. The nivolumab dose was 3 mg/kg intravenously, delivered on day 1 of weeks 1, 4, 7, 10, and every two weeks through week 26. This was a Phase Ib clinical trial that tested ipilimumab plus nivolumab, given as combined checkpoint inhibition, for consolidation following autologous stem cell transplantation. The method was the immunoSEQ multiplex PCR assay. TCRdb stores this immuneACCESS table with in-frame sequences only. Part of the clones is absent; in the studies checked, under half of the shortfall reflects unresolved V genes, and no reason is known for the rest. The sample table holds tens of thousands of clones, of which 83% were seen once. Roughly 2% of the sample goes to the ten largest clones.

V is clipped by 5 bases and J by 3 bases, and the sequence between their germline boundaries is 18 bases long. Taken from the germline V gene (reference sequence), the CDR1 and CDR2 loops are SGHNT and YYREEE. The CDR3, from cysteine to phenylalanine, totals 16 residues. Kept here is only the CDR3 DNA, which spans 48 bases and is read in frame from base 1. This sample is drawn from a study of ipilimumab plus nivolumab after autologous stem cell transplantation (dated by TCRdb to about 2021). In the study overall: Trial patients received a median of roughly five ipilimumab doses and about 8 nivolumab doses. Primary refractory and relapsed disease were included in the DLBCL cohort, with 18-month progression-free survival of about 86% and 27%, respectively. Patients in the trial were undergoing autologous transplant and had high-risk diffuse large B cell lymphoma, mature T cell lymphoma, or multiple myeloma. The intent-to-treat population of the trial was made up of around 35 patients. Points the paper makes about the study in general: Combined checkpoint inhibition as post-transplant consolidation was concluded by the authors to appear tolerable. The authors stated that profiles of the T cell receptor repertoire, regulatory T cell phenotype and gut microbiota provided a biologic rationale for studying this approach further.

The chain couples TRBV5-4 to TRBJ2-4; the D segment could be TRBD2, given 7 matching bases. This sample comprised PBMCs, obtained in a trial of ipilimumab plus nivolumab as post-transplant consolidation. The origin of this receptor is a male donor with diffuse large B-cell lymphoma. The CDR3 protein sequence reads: CASSPGGGAGKNIQYF. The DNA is TGTGCCAGCAGTCCTGGGGGGGGCGCGGGCAAAAACATTCAGTACTTC.